The T cell receptor (beta chain) under discussion was sequenced for a study of blood T cell repertoires in COVID-19. The method was immunoSEQ multiplex PCR; TCRdb's version includes in-frame clones alone and lacks a portion of them. The repertoire holds around 130,000 clones, roughly three quarters seen once, with 7.9% in the top ten. The CDR3 extends over 14 amino acids. Germline lookup yields CDR1 LNHNV and CDR2 YYDKDF (reference sequence). V gave up 1 base and J gave up 2 bases, with 9 bases separating them. What was sequenced was peripheral blood. The chain is built from TRBV15 and TRBJ2-7, with a possible D match to TRBD1 (6 bases). This TCR came from a human donor in a cohort sampled during active COVID-19. CDR3 bases: TGTGCCACCAGCAGAGCCCGGACAGCCTACGAGCAGTACTTC. Translating it yields CATSRARTAYEQYF.